Sequencing of this T cell receptor beta chain was carried out in a study of T cells after yellow fever vaccination. For the study at large: CD3, CD45RA, CCR7 and CD95 guided sorting of the EM, EMRA, CM and Tscm memory subsets. It was SMART-Seq v4 Ultra Low Input that prepared the fractions with low cell numbers. Whole-study findings and limits: Post-booster repertoires again held most primary-vaccination clones (just under 97% CD4, around 90% CD8). Across the CD4 and CD8 compartments, a small share of clonotypes was present in both.

As concerns this clonotype: This sequence may be a read error, since a much larger clone differs from it by one base.

Per the germline V gene, CDR1 is DFQATT and CDR2 is SNEGSKA (reference sequence). This CDR3 is 13 amino acids long. V lost 7 bases and J lost 7, with 20 bases in between. TCRdb re-analysed the 5' RACE reads in MiXCR, keeping a single row per CDR3 protein. Of about 58,000 distinct CDR3 sequences listed, around 6.1% were seen once; the top ten hold roughly 28%. The V call is TRBV20-1, the J call TRBJ2-7, with D unclear. The sequence was obtained from a man in his late teens or twenties who received the YFV17D yellow fever vaccine. Sequencing was performed on PBMCs, either bulk or a sorted T-cell subset (CD4+, CD8+, memory, or dextramer-sorted; not recorded which), taken on the day of the yellow fever booster vaccination. The CDR3 region has the DNA TGCAGTGATAGTACTCCTACATGGCGAGAGCAGTACGTC. Translated, it gives CSDSTPTWREQYV.